This T cell receptor beta chain was sequenced during a study of beta chain features in type 1 diabetes. The study, taken as a whole, reports: The similarity of naive, central memory and Treg TCRB repertoires appeared greater among patients than among healthy donors. Moderate yet significant TCRB CDR3 shortening was seen in Type 1 diabetes patients in all four CD4+ subsets. The question of HLA type influencing TCRB rearrangement was one that remained unresolved here.

Every bit of the isolated RNA underwent reverse transcription, so sequencing read expressed TCRB transcripts. Read counts averaged roughly 3.7 million for samples of naive, central memory and regulatory T cells. TCRdb's copy holds only in-frame clones and misses some; the assay was immunoSEQ multiplex PCR. The sample lists fewer than 300,000 clones, under 13% occurring once. Per the germline V gene, CDR1 is SGHTA and CDR2 is FQGNSA. This CDR3 is 16 amino acids long. The V and J ends lost 5 bases and 7 bases, in that order; junction bases with no gene match: 9. In its sample, this clone was seen a few times. Its antigen is not known.

The clonotype was recovered from a man aged 25-45 years with type 1 diabetes. The chain joins TRBV7-2 to TRBJ1-6; 9 nucleotides align to TRBD1. The source material was naive CD4+ T cells from blood. The chain's CDR3 is CASSLNPGQGNSPLHF. The CDR3 DNA reads TGTGCCAGCAGCCTCAATCCGGGACAGGGAAATTCACCCCTCCACTTT.